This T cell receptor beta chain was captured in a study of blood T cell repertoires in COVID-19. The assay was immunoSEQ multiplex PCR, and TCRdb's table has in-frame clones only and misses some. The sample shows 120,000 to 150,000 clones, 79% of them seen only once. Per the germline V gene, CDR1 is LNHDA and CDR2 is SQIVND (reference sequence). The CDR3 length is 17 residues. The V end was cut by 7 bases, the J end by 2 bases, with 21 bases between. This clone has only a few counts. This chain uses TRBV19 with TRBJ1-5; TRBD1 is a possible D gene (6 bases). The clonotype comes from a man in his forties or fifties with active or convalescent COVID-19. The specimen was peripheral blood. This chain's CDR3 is CASNSGGRSTGNQPQHF. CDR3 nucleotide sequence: TGTGCCAGTAACAGCGGGGGCAGGAGCACGGGCAATCAGCCCCAGCATTTT.